The present TCR beta chain was sequenced within a study of beta chain features in type 1 diabetes. In the study overall: Patients were similar to healthy donors in age and gender (as well as in cell yields). General study findings and limits: Whether HLA type affects TCRB rearrangement stayed undetermined in the present work. Moderately but significantly shorter TCRB CDR3s were found in Type 1 diabetes patients in all four CD4+ subsets.

cDNA synthesis used the whole RNA isolate, giving expressed TCRB sequences. Data came from immunoSEQ multiplex PCR; TCRdb stores just in-frame clones and leaves some out. The profile shows around 340,000 clones, about a tenth of them singletons. Per germline, CDR1 MDHEN and CDR2 SYDVKM. J lost 2 bases, V lost 5 bases, and 11 bases had no gene match. This CDR3 spans 17 amino acids. This clone was counted a few times. As yet, its antigen is unknown. Purity exceeded 98% in all sorted populations. The chain has TRBV28 and TRBJ2-3, with 9 bases aligning to TRBD1. This TCR was sampled from a man under 40 with type 1 diabetes. The sequencing input was central memory CD4+ T cells from blood. DNA of the CDR3: TGTGCCAGCAGTACAACCCCCGGGACAGGGCTCACAGATACGCAGTATTTT. Protein product: CASSTTPGTGLTDTQYF.